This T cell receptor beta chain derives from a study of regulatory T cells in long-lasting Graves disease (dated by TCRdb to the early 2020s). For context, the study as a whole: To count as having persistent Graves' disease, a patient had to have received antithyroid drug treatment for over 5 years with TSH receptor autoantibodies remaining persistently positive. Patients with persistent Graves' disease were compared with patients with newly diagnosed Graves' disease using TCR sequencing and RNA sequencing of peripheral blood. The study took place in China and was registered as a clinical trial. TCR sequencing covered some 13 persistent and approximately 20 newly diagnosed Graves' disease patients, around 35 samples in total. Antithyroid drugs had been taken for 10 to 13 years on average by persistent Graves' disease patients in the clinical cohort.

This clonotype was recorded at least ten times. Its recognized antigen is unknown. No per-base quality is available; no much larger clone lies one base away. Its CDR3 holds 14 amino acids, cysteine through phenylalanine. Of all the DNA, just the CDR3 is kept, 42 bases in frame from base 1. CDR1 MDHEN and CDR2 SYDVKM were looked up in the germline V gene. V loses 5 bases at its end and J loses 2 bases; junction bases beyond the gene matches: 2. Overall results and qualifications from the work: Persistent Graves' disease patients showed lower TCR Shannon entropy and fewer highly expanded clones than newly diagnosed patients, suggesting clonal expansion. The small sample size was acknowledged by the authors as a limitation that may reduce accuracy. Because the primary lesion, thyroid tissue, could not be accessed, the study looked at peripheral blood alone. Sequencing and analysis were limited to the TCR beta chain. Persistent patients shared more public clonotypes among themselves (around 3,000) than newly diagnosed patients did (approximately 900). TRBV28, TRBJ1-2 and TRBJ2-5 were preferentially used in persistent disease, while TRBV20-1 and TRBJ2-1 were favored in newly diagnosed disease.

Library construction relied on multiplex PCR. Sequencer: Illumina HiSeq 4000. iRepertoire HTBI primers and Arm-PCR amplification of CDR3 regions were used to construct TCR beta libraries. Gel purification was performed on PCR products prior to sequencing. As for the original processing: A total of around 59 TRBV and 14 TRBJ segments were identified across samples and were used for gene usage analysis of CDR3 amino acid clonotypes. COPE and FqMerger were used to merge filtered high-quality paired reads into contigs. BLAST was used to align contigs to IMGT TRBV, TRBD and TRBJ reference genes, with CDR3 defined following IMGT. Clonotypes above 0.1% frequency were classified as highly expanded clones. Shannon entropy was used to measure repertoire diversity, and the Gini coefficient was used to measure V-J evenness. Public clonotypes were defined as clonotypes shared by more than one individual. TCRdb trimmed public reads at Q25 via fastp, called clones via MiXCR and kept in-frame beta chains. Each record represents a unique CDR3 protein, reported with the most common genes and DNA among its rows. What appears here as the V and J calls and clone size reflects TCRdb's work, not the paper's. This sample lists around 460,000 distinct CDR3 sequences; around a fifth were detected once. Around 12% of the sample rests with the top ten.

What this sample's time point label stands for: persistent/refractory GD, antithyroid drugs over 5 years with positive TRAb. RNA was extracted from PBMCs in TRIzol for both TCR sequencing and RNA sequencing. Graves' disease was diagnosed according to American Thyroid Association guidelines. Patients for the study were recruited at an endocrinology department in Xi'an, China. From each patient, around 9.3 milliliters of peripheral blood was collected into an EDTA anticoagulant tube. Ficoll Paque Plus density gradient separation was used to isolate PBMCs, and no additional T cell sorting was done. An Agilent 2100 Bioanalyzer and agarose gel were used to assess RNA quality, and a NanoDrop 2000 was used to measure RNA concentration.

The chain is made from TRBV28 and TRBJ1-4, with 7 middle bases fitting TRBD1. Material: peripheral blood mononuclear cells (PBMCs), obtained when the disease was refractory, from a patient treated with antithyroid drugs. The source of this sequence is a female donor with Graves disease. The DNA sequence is TGTGCCAGCAGTCTGACAGGGACTAATGAAAAACTGTTTTTT. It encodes CASSLTGTNEKLFF.